The text below deals with one T cell receptor beta chain. The target antigen is unknown. The entry originates in a study of T cell repertoires in cytomegalovirus infection. Study in general: Epitope selection comprised recently identified HLA-C-restricted CMV epitopes and well-studied HLA-B-restricted CMV epitopes. It can be stated that public TCR beta signatures indicated CMV infection as well as a matching HLA type. Study-level points and caveats: HLA-C-restricted CMV clonotypes gave the most frequent clonotype in two of eight donors. Carriers of CMV and the relevant HLA type were discriminated by public TCR beta frequency.

The CDR3 is 15 amino acids. Deletions cut 6 bases from V and 2 bases from J, with 17 bases between. Germline V gives CDR1 DFQATT, CDR2 SNEGSKA (reference sequence). TCRdb redid the calling of the reads with MiXCR, one entry per CDR3 protein. The sample shows more than 300,000 distinct CDR3 sequences, approximately 30% of them seen only once. The starting material was cultured PBMCs, obtained from culture after CMV antigen stimulation. V usage is TRBV20-1 and J usage is TRBJ1-3; TRBD1 is a possible D gene (6 bases). This receptor was obtained from a human donor in good health (CMV status not recorded). Some clones in this sample may be carry-over from other donors' samples. The CDR3 sequence: CSATDTGQAGNTIYF. The CDR3 DNA reads as TGCAGTGCCACGGATACAGGGCAGGCTGGAAACACCATATATTTT.